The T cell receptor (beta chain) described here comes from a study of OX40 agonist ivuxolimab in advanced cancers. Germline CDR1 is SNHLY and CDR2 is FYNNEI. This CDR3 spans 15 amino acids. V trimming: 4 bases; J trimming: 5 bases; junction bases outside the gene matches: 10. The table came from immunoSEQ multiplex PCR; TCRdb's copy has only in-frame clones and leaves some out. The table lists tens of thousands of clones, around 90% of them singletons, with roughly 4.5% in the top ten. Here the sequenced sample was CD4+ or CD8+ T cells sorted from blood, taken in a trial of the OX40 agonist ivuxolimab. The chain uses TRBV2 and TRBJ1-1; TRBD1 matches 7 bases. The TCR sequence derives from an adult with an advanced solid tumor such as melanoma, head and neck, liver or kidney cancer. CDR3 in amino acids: CASSATSGRGTEAFF. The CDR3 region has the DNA TGTGCCAGCAGTGCGACCTCTGGCAGGGGGACTGAAGCTTTCTTT.